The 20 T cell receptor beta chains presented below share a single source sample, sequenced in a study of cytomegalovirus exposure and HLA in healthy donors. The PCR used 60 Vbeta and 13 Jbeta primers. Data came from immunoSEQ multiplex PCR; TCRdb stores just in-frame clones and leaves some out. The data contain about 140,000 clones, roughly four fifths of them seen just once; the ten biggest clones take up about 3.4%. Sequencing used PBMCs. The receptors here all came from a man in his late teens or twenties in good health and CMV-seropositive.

DNA for the CDR3: TGTGCCAGCCGGGACAGGGGGCCTCTCCTCTCCTACGAGCAGTACTTC. Its protein product is CASRDRGPLLSYEQYF. V is TRBV2 and J is TRBJ2-7; 12 nucleotides line up with TRBD1. The germline V gene has CDR1 SNHLY and CDR2 FYNNEI. The CDR3 length is 16 residues. The V and J ends lost 8 bases and 0 bases, in that order; junction bases with no gene match: 8.

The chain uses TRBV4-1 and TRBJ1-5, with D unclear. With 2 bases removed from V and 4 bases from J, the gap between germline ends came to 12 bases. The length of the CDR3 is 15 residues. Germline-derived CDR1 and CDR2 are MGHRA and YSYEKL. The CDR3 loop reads CASSQITAMNQPQHF. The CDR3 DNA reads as TGCGCCAGCAGCCAAATCACAGCTATGAATCAGCCCCAGCATTTT.

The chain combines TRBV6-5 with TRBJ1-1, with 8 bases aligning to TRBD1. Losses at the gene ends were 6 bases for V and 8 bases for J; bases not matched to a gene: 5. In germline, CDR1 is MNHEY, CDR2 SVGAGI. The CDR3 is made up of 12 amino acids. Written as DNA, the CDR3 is TGTGCCAGCAGCCAGGGACAGGCAGAAGCTTTCTTT. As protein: CASSQGQAEAFF.

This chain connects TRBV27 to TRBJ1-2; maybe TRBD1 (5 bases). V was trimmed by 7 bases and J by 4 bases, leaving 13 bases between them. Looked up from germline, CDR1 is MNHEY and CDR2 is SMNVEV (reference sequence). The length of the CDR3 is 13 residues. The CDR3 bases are TGTGCCAGCAAACGGCAGGGAACCTATGGCTACACCTTC. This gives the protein CASKRQGTYGYTF.

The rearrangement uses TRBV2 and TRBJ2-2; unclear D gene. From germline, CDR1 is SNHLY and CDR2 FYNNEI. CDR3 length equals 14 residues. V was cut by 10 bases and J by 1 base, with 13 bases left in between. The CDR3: CATRPTVNTGELFF. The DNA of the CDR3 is TGTGCCACGCGGCCGACGGTGAACACCGGGGAGCTGTTTTTT.

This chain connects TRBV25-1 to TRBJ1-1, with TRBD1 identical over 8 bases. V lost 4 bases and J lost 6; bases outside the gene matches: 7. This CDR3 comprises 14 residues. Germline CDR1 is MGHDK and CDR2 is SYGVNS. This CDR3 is CASSAGQGIPEAFF. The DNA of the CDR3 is TGTGCCAGCAGTGCCGGACAGGGAATTCCTGAAGCTTTCTTT.

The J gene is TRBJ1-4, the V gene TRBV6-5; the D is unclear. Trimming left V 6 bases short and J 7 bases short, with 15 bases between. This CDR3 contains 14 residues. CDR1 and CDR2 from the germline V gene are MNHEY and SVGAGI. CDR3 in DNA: TGTGCCAGCAGACCTACCGGGTTGGGTGAAAAACTGTTTTTT. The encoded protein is CASRPTGLGEKLFF.

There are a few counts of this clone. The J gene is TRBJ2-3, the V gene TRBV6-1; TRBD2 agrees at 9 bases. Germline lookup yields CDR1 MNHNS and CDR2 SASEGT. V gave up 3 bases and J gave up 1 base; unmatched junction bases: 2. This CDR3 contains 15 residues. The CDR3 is CASSELAGRTDTQYF. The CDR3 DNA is TGTGCCAGCAGTGAGCTAGCGGGACGCACAGATACGCAGTATTTT.

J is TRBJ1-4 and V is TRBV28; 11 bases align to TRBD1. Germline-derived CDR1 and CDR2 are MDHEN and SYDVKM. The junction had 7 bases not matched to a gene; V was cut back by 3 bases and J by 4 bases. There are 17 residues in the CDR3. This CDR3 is CASSFFGQGAGNEKLFF. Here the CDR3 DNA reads TGTGCCAGCAGTTTTTTTGGACAGGGGGCCGGTAATGAAAAACTGTTTTTT.

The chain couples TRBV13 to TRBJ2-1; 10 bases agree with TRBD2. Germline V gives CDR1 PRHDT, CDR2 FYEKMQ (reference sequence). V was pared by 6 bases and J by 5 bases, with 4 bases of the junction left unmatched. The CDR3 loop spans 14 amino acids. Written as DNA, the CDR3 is TGTGCCAGCAGGCTAGCGGGAGTCAACAATGAGCAGTTCTTC. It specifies CASRLAGVNNEQFF.

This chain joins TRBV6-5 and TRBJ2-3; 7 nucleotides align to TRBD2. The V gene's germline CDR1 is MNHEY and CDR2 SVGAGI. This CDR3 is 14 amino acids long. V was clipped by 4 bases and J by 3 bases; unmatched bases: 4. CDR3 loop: CASSSGTITDTQYF. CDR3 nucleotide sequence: TGTGCCAGCAGTTCCGGGACTATAACAGATACGCAGTATTTT.

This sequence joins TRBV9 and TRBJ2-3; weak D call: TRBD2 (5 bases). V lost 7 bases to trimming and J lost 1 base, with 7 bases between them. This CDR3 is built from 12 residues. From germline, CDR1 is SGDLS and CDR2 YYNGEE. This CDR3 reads CASEEGTDTQYF. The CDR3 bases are TGTGCCAGCGAGGAGGGCACAGATACGCAGTATTTT.

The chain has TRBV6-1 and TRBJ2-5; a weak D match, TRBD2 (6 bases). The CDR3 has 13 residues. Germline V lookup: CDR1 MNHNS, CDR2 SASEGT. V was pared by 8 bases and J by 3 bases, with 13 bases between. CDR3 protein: CASSTEREETQYF. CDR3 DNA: TGTGCCAGCTCCACGGAGCGGGAAGAGACCCAGTACTTC.

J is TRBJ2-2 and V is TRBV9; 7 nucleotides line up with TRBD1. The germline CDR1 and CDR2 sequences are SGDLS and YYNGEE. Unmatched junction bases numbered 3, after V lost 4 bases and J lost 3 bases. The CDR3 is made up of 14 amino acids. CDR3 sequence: CASSLQGDTGELFF. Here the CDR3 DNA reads TGTGCCAGCAGCCTTCAGGGGGACACCGGGGAGCTGTTTTTT.

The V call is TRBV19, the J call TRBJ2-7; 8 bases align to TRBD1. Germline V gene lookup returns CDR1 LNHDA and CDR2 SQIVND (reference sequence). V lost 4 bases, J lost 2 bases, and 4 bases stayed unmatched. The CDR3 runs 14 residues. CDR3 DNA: TGTGCCAGTAGTACCGGGACAGGAGCCTACGAGCAGTACTTC. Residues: CASSTGTGAYEQYF.

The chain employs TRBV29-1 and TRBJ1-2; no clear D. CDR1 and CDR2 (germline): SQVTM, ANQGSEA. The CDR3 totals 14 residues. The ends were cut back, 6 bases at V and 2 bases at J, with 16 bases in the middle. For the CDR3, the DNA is TGCAGCGTCCCAAATCGGTATCCAAACTATGGCTACACCTTC. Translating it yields CSVPNRYPNYGYTF.

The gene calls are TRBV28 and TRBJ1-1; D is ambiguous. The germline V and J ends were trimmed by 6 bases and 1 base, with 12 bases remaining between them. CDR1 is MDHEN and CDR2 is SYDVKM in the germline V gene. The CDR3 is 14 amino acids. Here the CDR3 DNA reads TGTGCCAGCAGCCACCGGGATTGGAACACTGAAGCTTTCTTT. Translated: CASSHRDWNTEAFF.

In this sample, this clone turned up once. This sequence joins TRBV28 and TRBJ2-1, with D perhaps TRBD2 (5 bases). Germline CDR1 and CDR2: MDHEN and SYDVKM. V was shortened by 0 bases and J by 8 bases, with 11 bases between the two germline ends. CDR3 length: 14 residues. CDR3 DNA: TGTGCCAGCAGTTTATGGAGGGAGTGGGATGAGCAGTTCTTC. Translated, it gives CASSLWREWDEQFF. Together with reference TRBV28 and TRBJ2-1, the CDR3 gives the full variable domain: DVKVTQSSRYLVKRTGEKVFLECVQDMDHENMFWYRQDPGLGLRLIYFSYDVKMKEKGDIPEGYSVSREKKERFSLILESASTNQTSMYLCASSLWREWDEQFFGPGTRLTVL.

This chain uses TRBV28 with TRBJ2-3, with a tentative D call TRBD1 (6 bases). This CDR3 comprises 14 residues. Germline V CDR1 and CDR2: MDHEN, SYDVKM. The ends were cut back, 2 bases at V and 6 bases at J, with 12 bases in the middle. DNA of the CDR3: TGTGCCAGCAGTTTAAGGGCAGGGGTGGATACGCAGTATTTT. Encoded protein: CASSLRAGVDTQYF.

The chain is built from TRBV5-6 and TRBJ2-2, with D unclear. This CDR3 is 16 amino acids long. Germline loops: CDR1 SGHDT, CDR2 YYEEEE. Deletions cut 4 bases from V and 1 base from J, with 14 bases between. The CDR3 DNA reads TGTGCCAGCAGCCTGCTATACCCCCGGAACACCGGGGAGCTGTTTTTT. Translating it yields CASSLLYPRNTGELFF.